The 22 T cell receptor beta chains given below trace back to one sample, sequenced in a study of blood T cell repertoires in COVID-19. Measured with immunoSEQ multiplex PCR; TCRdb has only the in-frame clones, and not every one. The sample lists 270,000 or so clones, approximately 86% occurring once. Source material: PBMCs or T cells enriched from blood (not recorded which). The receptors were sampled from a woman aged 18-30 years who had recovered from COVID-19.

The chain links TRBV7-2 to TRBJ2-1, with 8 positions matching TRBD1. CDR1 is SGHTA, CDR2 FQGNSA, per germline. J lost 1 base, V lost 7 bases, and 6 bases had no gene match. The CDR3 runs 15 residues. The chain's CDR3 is CASTADRASYNEQFF. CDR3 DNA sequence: TGTGCCAGCACCGCGGACAGGGCGTCCTACAATGAGCAGTTCTTC.

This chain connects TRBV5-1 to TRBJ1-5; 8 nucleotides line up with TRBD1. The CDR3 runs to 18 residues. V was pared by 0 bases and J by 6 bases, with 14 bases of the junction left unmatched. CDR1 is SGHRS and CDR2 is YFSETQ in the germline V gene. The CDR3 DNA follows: TGCGCCAGCAGCTTGGTGCCCTCTGGACAGGGTTCGGGTCAGCCCCAGCATTTT. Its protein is CASSLVPSGQGSGQPQHF. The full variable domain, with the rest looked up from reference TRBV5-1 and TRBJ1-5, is KAGVTQTPRYLIKTRGQQVTLSCSPISGHRSVSWYQQTPGQGLQFLFEYFSETQRNKGNFPGRFSGRQFSNSRSEMNVSTLELGDSALYLCASSLVPSGQGSGQPQHFGDGTRLSIL.

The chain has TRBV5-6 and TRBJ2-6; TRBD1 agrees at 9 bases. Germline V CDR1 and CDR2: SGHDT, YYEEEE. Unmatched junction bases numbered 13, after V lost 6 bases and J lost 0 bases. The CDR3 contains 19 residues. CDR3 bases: TGTGCCAGCACCCCATACCTGCGGACAGGGGACTCTGGGGCCAACGTCCTGACTTTC. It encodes CASTPYLRTGDSGANVLTF.

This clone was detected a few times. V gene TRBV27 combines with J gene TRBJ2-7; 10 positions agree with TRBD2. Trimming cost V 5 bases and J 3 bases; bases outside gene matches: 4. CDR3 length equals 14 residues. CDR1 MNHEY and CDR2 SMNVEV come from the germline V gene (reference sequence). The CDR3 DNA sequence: TGTGCCAGCAGTCTAGCGGGAGCGGACTACGAGCAGTACTTC. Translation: CASSLAGADYEQYF.

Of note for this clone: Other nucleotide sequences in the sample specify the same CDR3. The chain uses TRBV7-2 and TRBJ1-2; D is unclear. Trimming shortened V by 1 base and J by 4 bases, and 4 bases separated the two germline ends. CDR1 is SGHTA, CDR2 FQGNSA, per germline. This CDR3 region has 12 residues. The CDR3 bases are TGTGCCAGCAGCTTAGGCGGCTATGGCTACACCTTC. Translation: CASSLGGYGYTF.

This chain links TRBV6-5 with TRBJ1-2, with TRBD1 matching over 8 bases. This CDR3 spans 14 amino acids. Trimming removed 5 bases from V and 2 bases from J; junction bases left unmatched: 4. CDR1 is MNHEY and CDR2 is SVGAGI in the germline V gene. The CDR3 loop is CASSMDRANYGYTF. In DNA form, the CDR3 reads TGTGCCAGCAGTATGGACAGGGCAAACTATGGCTACACCTTC.

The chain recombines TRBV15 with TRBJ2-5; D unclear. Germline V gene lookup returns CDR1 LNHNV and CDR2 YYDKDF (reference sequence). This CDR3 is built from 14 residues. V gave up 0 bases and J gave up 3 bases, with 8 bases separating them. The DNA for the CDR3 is TGTGCCACCAGCAGAGATGATCGGGAAGAGACCCAGTACTTC. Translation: CATSRDDREETQYF.

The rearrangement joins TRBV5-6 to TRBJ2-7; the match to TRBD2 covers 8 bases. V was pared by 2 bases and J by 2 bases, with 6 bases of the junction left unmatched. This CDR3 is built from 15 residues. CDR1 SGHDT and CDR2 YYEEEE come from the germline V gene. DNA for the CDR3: TGTGCCAGCAGCTTTCGTATAGCGGGAACCTACGAGCAGTACTTC. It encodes CASSFRIAGTYEQYF.

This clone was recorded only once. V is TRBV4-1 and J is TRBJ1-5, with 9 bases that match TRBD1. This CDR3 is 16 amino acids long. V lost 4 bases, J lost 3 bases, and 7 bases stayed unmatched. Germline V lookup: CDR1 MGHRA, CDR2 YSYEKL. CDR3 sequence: CASSPTGQGSNQPQHF. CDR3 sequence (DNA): TGCGCCAGCAGCCCCACGGGACAGGGTTCCAATCAGCCCCAGCATTTT.

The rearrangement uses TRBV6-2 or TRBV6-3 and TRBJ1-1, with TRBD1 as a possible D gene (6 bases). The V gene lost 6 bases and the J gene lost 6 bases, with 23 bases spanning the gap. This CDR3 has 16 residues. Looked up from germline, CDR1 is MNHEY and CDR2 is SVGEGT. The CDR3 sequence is CASSTTSQGNFAEAFF. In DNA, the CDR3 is TGTGCCAGCAGCACAACATCACAGGGTAATTTCGCTGAAGCTTTCTTT.

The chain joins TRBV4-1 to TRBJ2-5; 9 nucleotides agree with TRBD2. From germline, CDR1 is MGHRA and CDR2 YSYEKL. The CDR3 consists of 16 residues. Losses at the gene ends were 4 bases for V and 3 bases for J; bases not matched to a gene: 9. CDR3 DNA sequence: TGCGCCAGCAGCCCTAGCGGGGCGGGATTTAAAGAGACCCAGTACTTC. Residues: CASSPSGAGFKETQYF.

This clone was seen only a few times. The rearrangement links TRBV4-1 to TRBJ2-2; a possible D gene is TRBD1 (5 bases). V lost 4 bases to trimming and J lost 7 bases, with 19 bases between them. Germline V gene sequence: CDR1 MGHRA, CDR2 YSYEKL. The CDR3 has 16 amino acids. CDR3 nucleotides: TGCGCCAGCAGCCTGTTTCAGGGTCTTGTCGGCGGGGAGCTGTTTTTT. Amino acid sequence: CASSLFQGLVGGELFF.

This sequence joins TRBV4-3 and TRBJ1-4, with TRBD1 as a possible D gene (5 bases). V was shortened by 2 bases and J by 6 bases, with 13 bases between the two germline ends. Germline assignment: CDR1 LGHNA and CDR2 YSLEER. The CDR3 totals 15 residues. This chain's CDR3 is CASSQSSARDEKLFF. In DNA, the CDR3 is TGCGCCAGCAGCCAAAGTTCCGCCAGGGATGAAAAACTGTTTTTT.

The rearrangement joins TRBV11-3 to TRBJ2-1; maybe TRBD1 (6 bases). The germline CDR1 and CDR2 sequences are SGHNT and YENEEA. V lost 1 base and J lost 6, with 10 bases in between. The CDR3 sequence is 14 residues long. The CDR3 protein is CASSLVHRANEQFF. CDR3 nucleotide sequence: TGTGCCAGCAGCTTAGTACACAGGGCCAATGAGCAGTTCTTC.

CDR3 coding DNA: TGTGCCAGCAGCCCGGTCGGGGGGGCTTCCCACTACGAGCAGTACTTC. It specifies CASSPVGGASHYEQYF. The rearrangement joins TRBV6-2 or TRBV6-3 to TRBJ2-7, with 8 nucleotides matching TRBD2. V lost 6 bases, J lost 3 bases, and 13 bases stayed unmatched. Germline V lookup: CDR1 MNHEY, CDR2 SVGEGT. The CDR3 consists of 16 residues.

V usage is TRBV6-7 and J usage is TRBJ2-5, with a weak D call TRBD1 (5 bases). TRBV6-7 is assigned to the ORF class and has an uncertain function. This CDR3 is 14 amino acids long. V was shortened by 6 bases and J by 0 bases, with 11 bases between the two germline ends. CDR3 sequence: CASRHRQYQETQYF. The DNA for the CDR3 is TGTGCCAGCAGACACAGGCAGTACCAAGAGACCCAGTACTTC.

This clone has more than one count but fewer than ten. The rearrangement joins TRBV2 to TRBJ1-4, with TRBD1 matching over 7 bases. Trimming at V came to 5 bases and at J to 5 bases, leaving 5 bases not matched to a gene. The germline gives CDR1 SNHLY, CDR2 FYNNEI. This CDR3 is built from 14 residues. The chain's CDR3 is CASSRGQPNEKLFF. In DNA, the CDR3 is TGTGCCAGCAGTAGGGGACAGCCCAATGAAAAACTGTTTTTT.

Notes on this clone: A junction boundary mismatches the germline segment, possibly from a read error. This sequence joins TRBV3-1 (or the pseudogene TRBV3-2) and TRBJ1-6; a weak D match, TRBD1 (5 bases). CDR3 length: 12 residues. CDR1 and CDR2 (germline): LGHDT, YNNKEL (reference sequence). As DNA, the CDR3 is TGTGCCAGCAGCCAAGGGCTGGAGACAGTGAGGTTT. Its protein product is CASSQGLETVRF.

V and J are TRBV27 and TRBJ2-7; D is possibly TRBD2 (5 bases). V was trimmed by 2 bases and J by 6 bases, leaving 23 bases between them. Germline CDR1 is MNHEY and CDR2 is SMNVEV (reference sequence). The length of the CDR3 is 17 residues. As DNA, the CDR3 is TGTGCCAGCAGTTTACATCCACCGTCGGGGTCCGACGGCGAGCAGTACTTC. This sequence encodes CASSLHPPSGSDGEQYF.

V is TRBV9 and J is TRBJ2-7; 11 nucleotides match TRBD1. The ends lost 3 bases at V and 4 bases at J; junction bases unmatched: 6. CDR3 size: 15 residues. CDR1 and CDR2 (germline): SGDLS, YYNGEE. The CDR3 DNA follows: TGTGCCAGCAGCGCAAAGGGGACAGGGGGGTACGAGCAGTACTTC. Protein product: CASSAKGTGGYEQYF.

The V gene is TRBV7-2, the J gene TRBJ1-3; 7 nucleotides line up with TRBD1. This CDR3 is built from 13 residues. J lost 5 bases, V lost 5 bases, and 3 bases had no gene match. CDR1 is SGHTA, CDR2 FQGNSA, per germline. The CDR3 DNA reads TGTGCCAGCAGCCGACAGGGCAGAAACACCATATATTTT. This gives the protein CASSRQGRNTIYF.

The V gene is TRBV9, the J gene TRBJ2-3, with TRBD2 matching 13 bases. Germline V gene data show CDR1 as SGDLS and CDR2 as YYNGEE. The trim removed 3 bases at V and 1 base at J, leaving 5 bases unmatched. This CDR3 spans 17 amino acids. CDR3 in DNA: TGTGCCAGCAGCGAAGGACTAGCGGGAGTAGGCACAGATACGCAGTATTTT. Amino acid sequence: CASSEGLAGVGTDTQYF. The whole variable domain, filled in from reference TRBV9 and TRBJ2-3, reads DSGVTQTPKHLITATGQRVTLRCSPRSGDLSVYWYQQSLDQGLQFLIQYYNGEERAKGNILERFSAQQFPDLHSELNLSSLELGDSALYFCASSEGLAGVGTDTQYFGPGTRLTVL.